The clone carrying this T cell receptor beta chain was seen repeatedly, ten times or more. The data were taken from a study of patients and donors after allogeneic stem cell transplantation. TCRdb reprocessed the RT-PCR reads with MiXCR, giving one entry per CDR3 protein. The table records some 960,000 distinct CDR3 sequences, about 20% of them present only once. Deletions cut 2 bases from V and 6 bases from J, with 8 bases between. The CDR3 covers 13 residues. The germline V gene encodes CDR1 SGHRS and CDR2 YFSETQ. Sequencing was carried out using blood, either unsorted or a sorted T cell fraction (not recorded which). The receptor comes from a human donor who was either an allogeneic HSCT recipient or a stem cell or donor lymphocyte infusion donor (not recorded which). It is not recorded whose cells these are; they may come from a transplant donor. The chain combines TRBV5-1 with TRBJ2-2; no clear D. The CDR3 DNA sequence: TGCGCCAGCAGCTTAGGAGAGGCCGGGGAGCTGTTTTTT. Protein product: CASSLGEAGELFF. Variable domain in full (rest from reference TRBV5-1 and TRBJ2-2): KAGVTQTPRYLIKTRGQQVTLSCSPISGHRSVSWYQQTPGQGLQFLFEYFSETQRNKGNFPGRFSGRQFSNSRSEMNVSTLELGDSALYLCASSLGEAGELFFGEGSRLTVL.